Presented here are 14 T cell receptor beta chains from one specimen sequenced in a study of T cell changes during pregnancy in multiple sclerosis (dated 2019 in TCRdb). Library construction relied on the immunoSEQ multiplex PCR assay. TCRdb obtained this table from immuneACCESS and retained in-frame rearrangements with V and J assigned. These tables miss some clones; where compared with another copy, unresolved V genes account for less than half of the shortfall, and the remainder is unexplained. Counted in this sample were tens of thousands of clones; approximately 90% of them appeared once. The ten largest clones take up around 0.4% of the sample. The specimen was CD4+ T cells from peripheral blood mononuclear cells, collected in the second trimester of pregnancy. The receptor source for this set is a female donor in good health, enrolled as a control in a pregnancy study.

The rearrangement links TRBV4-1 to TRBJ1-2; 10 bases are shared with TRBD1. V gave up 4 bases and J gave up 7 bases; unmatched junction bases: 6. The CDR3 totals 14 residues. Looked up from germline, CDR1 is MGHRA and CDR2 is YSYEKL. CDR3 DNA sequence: TGCGCCAGCAGCCGAGGACAGGGGGTCAGTGGCTACACCTTC. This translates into CASSRGQGVSGYTF.

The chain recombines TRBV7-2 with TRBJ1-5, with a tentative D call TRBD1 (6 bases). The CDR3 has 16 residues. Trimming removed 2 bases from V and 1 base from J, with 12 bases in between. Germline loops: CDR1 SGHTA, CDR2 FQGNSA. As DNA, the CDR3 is TGTGCCAGCAGCTTATCTCTGGGGGCGAGCAATCAGCCCCAGCATTTT. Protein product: CASSLSLGASNQPQHF.

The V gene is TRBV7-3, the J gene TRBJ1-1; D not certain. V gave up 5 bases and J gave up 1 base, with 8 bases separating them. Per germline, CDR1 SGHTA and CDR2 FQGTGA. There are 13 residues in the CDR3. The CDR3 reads CASSLAENTEAFF. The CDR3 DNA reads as TGTGCCAGCAGCCTAGCGGAGAACACTGAAGCTTTCTTT.

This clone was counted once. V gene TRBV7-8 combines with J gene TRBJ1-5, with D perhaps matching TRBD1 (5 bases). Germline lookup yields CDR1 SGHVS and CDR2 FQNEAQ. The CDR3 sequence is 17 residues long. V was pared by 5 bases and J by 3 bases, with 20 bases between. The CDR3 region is CASSPSALQGPNQPQHF. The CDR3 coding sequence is TGTGCCAGCAGCCCGTCGGCCCTCCAGGGCCCCAATCAGCCCCAGCATTTT.

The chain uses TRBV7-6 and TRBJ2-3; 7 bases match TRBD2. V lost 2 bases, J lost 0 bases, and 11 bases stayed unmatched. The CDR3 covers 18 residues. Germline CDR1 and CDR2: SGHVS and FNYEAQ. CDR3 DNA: TGTGCCAGCAGCTTAAGGTCTAGCGGACTAGGTAGCACAGATACGCAGTATTTT. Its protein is CASSLRSSGLGSTDTQYF. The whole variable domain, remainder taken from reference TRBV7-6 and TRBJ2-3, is GAGVSQSPRYKVTKRGQDVALRCDPISGHVSLYWYRQALGQGPEFLTYFNYEAQQDKSGLPNDRFSAERPEGSISTLTIQRTEQRDSAMYRCASSLRSSGLGSTDTQYFGPGTRLTVL.

CDR3: CASSEGSGGADTQYF. As DNA, the CDR3 is TGTGCCAGCAGTGAAGGCAGCGGGGGGGCAGATACGCAGTATTTT. The chain is built from TRBV2 and TRBJ2-3; 10 bases map to TRBD2. V was clipped by 1 base and J by 4 bases; unmatched bases: 2. This CDR3 has 15 residues. In germline, CDR1 is SNHLY, CDR2 FYNNEI.

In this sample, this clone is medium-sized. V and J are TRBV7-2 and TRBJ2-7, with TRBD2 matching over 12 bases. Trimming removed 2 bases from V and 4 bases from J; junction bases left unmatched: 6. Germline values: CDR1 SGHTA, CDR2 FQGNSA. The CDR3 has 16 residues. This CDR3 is CASSLLGTSGSYEQYF. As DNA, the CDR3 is TGTGCCAGCAGCTTACTCGGGACTAGCGGGTCTTACGAGCAGTACTTC.

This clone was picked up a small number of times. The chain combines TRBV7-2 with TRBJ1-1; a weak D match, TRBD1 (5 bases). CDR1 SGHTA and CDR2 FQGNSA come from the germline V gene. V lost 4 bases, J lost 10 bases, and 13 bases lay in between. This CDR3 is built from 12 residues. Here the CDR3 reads CASSYQGVGAFF. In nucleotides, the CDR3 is TGTGCCAGCAGCTACCAAGGGGTGGGAGCTTTCTTT. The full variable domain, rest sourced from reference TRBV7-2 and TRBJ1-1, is GAGVSQSPSNKVTEKGKDVELRCDPISGHTALYWYRQSLGQGLEFLIYFQGNSAPDKSGLPSDRFSAERTGGSVSTLTIQRTQQEDSAVYLCASSYQGVGAFFGQGTRLTVV.

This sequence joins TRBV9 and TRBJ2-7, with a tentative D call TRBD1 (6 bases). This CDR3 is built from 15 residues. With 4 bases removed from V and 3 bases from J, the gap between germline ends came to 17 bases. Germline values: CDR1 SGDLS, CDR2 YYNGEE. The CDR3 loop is CASSPNTGWVYEQYF. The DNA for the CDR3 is TGTGCCAGCAGCCCTAACACAGGGTGGGTCTACGAGCAGTACTTC.

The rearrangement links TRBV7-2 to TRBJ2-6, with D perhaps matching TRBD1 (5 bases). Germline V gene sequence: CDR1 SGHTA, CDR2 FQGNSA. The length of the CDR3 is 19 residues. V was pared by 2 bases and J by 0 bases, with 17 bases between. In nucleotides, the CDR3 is TGTGCCAGCAGCTTACTTGGACATTCGAGCCCCTCTGGGGCCAACGTCCTGACTTTC. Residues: CASSLLGHSSPSGANVLTF.

The CDR3: CASSGYPQATNTEAFF. The CDR3, as DNA: TGTGCCAGCAGTGGGTACCCGCAGGCCACGAACACTGAAGCTTTCTTT. This chain connects TRBV6-1 to TRBJ1-1; unclear D gene. V lost 4 bases to trimming and J lost 1 base, with 16 bases between them. The CDR3 extends over 16 amino acids. The germline V gene has CDR1 MNHNS and CDR2 SASEGT.

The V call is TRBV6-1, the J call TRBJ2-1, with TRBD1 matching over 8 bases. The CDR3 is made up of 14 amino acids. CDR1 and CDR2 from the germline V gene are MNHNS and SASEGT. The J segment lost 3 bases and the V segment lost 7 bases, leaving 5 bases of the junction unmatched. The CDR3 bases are TGTGCCAGCACCGAGACAGGGGTCTACAATGAGCAGTTCTTC. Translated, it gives CASTETGVYNEQFF.

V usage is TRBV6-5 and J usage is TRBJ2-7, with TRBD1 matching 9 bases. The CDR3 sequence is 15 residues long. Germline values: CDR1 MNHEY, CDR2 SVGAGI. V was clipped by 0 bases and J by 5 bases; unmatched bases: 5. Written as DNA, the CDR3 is TGTGCCAGCAGTTACTCCGGGACAGGGTTCCACGAGCAGTACTTC. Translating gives CASSYSGTGFHEQYF.

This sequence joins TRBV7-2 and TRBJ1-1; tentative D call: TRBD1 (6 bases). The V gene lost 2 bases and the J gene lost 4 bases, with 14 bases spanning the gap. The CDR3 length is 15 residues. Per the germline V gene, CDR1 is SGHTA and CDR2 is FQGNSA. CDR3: CASSLSTGWSTEAFF. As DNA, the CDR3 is TGTGCCAGCAGCTTAAGTACAGGGTGGAGCACTGAAGCTTTCTTT.